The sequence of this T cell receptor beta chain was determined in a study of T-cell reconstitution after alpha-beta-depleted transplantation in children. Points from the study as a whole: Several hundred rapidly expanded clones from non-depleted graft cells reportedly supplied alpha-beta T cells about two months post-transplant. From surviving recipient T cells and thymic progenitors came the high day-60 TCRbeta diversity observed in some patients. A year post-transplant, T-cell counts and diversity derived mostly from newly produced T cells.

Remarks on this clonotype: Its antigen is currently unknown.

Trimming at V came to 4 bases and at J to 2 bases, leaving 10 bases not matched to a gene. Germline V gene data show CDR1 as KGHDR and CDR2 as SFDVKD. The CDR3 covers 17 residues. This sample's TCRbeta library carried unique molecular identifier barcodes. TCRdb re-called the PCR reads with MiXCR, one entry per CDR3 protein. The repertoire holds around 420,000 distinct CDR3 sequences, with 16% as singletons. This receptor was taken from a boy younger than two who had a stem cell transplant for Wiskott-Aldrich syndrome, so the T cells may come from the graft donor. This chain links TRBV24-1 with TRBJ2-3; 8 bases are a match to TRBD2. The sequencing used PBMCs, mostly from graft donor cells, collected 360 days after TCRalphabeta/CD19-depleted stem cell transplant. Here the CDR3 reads CATSESRTSSLTDTQYF. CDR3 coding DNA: TGTGCCACCAGTGAGTCTAGGACTAGCAGCCTCACAGATACGCAGTATTTT.